The rows below give T cell receptor beta chains drawn from one sample of a study of shared clonotypes between healthy human individuals. Profiling relied on immunoSEQ multiplex PCR, and the TCRdb table lists in-frame clones only, not all of them. Of 800,000 to 1,200,000 clones detected, about 80% appear once; the ten largest clones hold 0.5% to 0.6%. Sequencing was carried out using memory CD4+ T cells from PBMCs. These receptors originate from a man between 18 and 35 years old in good health. Some clones in this sample may be carry-over from other donors' samples. The CDR3 runs from the conserved cysteine through the conserved F or W. The D gene is left open where the match is weak. Expanded clones get a size class; other rows say once, few or many, or leave the size out.

>.|TRBV9|.|TRBJ1-2
CASSADRTYGYTF
TGTGCCAGCAGCGCAGACAGGACGTATGGCTACACCTTC
>.|TRBV18|TRBD1|TRBJ2-1
CASSPGPGQGGREQFF
TGTGCCAGCTCACCGGGCCCGGGACAGGGAGGGCGTGAGCAGTTCTTC
>.|TRBV11-2|.|TRBJ2-7
CASSLVGGVREQYF
TGTGCCAGCAGCTTAGTTGGGGGCGTTAGGGAGCAGTACTTC
>.|TRBV28|TRBD1|TRBJ1-5
CASSPTGGRNQPQHF
TGTGCCAGCAGTCCGACAGGGGGCCGCAATCAGCCCCAGCATTTT
>.|TRBV28|TRBD2|TRBJ2-1
CASSFRLAEGQFF
TGTGCCAGCAGTTTCAGACTAGCCGAGGGGCAGTTCTTC
>.|TRBV6-1|.|TRBJ1-5
CASSPFGAHQPQHF
TGTGCCAGCAGTCCCTTTGGGGCTCATCAGCCCCAGCATTTT
>few|TRBV5-4|TRBD1|TRBJ2-7
CASSLPGQVIAEQYF
TGTGCCAGCAGCTTACCGGGACAGGTGATTGCAGAGCAGTACTTC
>.|TRBV19|TRBD2|TRBJ2-1
CASSTRTSGRARRFF
TGTGCCAGTAGTACCCGGACTAGCGGGAGGGCCAGGCGGTTCTTC
>.|TRBV5-1|.|TRBJ2-5
CASSSPDSGQTQYF
TGCGCCAGCAGCTCCCCTGACTCCGGGCAGACCCAGTACTTC
>.|TRBV7-7|.|TRBJ2-2
CASSRTVAGELFF
TGTGCCAGCAGCCGGACAGTGGCCGGGGAGCTGTTTTTT
>many|TRBV10-3|TRBD1|TRBJ2-3
CAISGTGFSTDTQYF
TGTGCCATCAGCGGGACAGGGTTTAGCACAGATACGCAGTATTTT
>.|TRBV5-1|TRBD2|TRBJ2-5
CASSPGLAGDTQYF
TGCGCCAGCAGCCCTGGACTAGCCGGGGATACCCAGTACTTC
>.|TRBV14|TRBD1|TRBJ2-5
CASSQDHNRGETQYF
TGTGCCAGCAGCCAAGATCATAACAGGGGAGAGACCCAGTACTTC
>.|TRBV28|TRBD1|TRBJ1-5
CASSPGTGGRQPQHF
TGTGCCAGCAGTCCCGGGACAGGGGGTAGGCAGCCCCAGCATTTT
>once|TRBV6-5|TRBD1|TRBJ1-4
CASGQAGGEKLFF
TGTGCCTCGGGACAGGCTGGGGGTGAAAAACTGTTTTTT
>many|TRBV28|.|TRBJ1-2
CASSSLDSFYGYTF
TGTGCCAGCAGTTCCCTGGACAGTTTCTATGGCTACACCTTC
>once|TRBV30|.|TRBJ2-4
CAWSAGRQNIQYF
TGTGCCTGGAGTGCTGGCAGGCAAAACATTCAGTACTTC
>.|TRBV27|TRBD1|TRBJ1-3
CASSSTGGSNTIYF
TGTGCCAGCAGCTCCACAGGGGGCTCGAACACCATATATTTT
>.|TRBV11-2|.|TRBJ2-5
CASSLWGYQETQYF
TGTGCCAGCAGCTTATGGGGGTACCAAGAGACCCAGTACTTC
>few|TRBV7-2|TRBD1|TRBJ1-4
CASSPRGGNEKLFF
TGTGCCAGCAGCCCCAGGGGGGGTAATGAAAAACTGTTTTTT
>.|TRBV5-1|TRBD2|TRBJ2-3
CASIETTSATDTQYF
TGCGCCAGCATCGAAACGACTAGCGCCACAGATACGCAGTATTTT
>.|TRBV7-2|.|TRBJ2-3
CASSFRGREDTQYF
TGTGCCAGCAGCTTTAGGGGGAGAGAGGATACGCAGTATTTT
>few|TRBV18|TRBD2|TRBJ2-7
CASSPREGRGYEQYF
TGTGCCAGCTCACCCCGGGAGGGCAGAGGCTACGAGCAGTACTTC
>.|TRBV10-3|TRBD2|TRBJ2-1
CAISRGLVEADEQFF
TGTGCCATCAGCCGGGGACTAGTTGAGGCCGATGAGCAGTTCTTC
>.|TRBV5-1|TRBD2|TRBJ2-5
CASSFSGLAGAGETQYF
TGCGCCAGCAGCTTCTCGGGACTAGCGGGAGCGGGGGAGACCCAGTACTTC
>.|TRBV28|.|TRBJ1-2
CASTFYRDGYGYTF
TGTGCCAGCACCTTCTACAGGGATGGCTATGGCTACACCTTC
>.|TRBV27|.|TRBJ2-7
CASSLFTGSPFRDYEQYF
TGTGCCAGCAGTTTATTCACGGGCAGCCCATTCAGGGACTACGAGCAGTACTTC
>.|TRBV7-9|TRBD1|TRBJ2-7
CASSLHTGQTYEQYF
TGTGCCAGCAGCTTACATACGGGACAGACCTACGAGCAGTACTTC
>.|TRBV9|.|TRBJ2-2
CASSVASSIGELFF
TGTGCCAGCAGCGTAGCTAGCTCAATCGGGGAGCTGTTTTTT
>.|TRBV28|TRBD1|TRBJ2-7
CASKPQGTGSYEQYF
TGTGCCAGCAAACCTCAAGGGACAGGGAGCTACGAGCAGTACTTC
>.|TRBV4-2|.|TRBJ2-7
CASSQPGNYEQYF
TGTGCCAGCAGCCAGCCCGGAAACTACGAGCAGTACTTC
>.|TRBV7-2|TRBD1|TRBJ2-5
CASSLASTGEETQYF
TGTGCCAGCAGCTTAGCTTCGACAGGGGAAGAGACCCAGTACTTC